The rows below give T cell receptor beta chains drawn from one sample of a study of CD8 T cells in Susac syndrome. TCRdb redid the calling of the immunoSEQ multiplex PCR reads with MiXCR, one entry per CDR3 protein. Here the sample spans roughly 80,000 distinct CDR3 sequences, 94% being singletons. Sample: CD8+ T cells from PBMCs. Source of these receptors: a human donor in good health. Each CDR3 is given with its conserved first and last residue. The D gene is left open where the match is weak. Some rows have no size entry. The others give once, few or many, or a class for an expanded clone.

J	V	D	size	CDR3	DNA
TRBJ1-2	TRBV20-1	NA	NA	CSARVQGLGYGYTF	TGCAGTGCTAGAGTTCAGGGGCTGGGCTATGGCTACACCTTC
TRBJ1-5	TRBV28	NA	NA	CASSLWSDQPQHF	TGTGCCAGCAGTTTATGGTCCGATCAGCCCCAGCATTTT
TRBJ1-2	TRBV29-1	TRBD1	once	CSVDRVGGGGGYTF	TGCAGCGTCGACAGGGTAGGGGGGGGAGGTGGCTACACCTTC
TRBJ1-2	TRBV29-1	TRBD1	NA	CSVGDPGQGPYWDGYTF	TGCAGCGTTGGGGATCCGGGACAGGGGCCTTACTGGGATGGCTACACCTTC
TRBJ2-2	TRBV29-1	TRBD1	NA	CSVYGGQGLPGELFF	TGCAGCGTATACGGGGGACAGGGTTTACCCGGGGAGCTGTTTTTT
TRBJ1-2	TRBV14	NA	once	CASSPGQASLYGYTF	TGTGCCAGCAGCCCCGGGCAGGCTTCACTTTATGGCTACACCTTC
TRBJ2-7	TRBV4-1	NA	NA	CASSQWSISSYEQYF	TGCGCCAGCAGCCAATGGTCGATCAGCTCCTACGAGCAGTACTTC
TRBJ1-1	TRBV24-1	NA	NA	CATRGQNTEAFF	TGTGCCACCAGGGGGCAGAACACTGAAGCTTTCTTT
TRBJ1-1	TRBV27	NA	NA	CASSFDQMNTEAFF	TGTGCCAGCAGTTTCGACCAGATGAACACTGAAGCTTTCTTT
TRBJ2-5	TRBV5-4	NA	NA	CASSRDRGETQYF	TGTGCCAGCAGCCGGGATAGGGGGGAGACCCAGTACTTC
TRBJ2-5	TRBV6-5	TRBD1	NA	CASSYTQGAPETQYF	TGTGCCAGCAGTTACACACAGGGGGCTCCCGAGACCCAGTACTTC
TRBJ1-2	TRBV2	NA	NA	CARTGTQDHDNYGYTF	TGTGCCCGCACCGGGACACAGGACCACGATAACTATGGCTACACCTTC
TRBJ2-3	TRBV20-1	NA	NA	CSESTFNTDTQYF	TGCAGTGAAAGTACTTTTAACACAGATACGCAGTATTTT
TRBJ1-1	TRBV20-1	TRBD1	NA	CSARDRGHTEAFF	TGCAGTGCTAGAGACAGGGGGCACACTGAAGCTTTCTTT
TRBJ2-4	TRBV7-8	NA	NA	CASSRAWGRKDKNIQYF	TGTGCCAGCAGCCGGGCTTGGGGAAGGAAGGACAAAAACATTCAGTACTTC
TRBJ2-2	TRBV3-1	NA	NA	CASSQVPGIGELFF	TGTGCCAGCAGCCAAGTTCCAGGGATCGGGGAGCTGTTTTTT
TRBJ2-7	TRBV27	NA	NA	CASGRAPVTYEQYF	TGTGCCAGCGGCAGGGCACCGGTCACCTACGAGCAGTACTTC
TRBJ2-3	TRBV24-1	NA	NA	CATSHRSTDTQYF	TGTGCCACTTCACACCGTAGCACAGATACGCAGTATTTT
TRBJ1-2	TRBV27	NA	NA	CASSRQSNYGYTF	TGTGCCAGCAGTAGACAGTCTAACTATGGCTACACCTTC
TRBJ2-3	TRBV9	NA	NA	CASSVGVGADTQYF	TGTGCCAGCAGCGTGGGGGTAGGAGCAGATACGCAGTATTTT
TRBJ2-3	TRBV6-5	TRBD1	once	CASATTGSDRVAQYF	TGTGCCAGCGCGACGACCGGATCGGACAGGGTGGCGCAGTATTTT
TRBJ2-1	TRBV27	NA	NA	CASSPSGLNNEQFF	TGTGCCAGCAGTCCCTCTGGACTAAACAATGAGCAGTTCTTC
TRBJ2-1	TRBV9	TRBD2	NA	CASSQSGSPHNEQFF	TGTGCCAGCAGCCAGAGCGGGAGTCCCCACAATGAGCAGTTCTTC
TRBJ2-3	TRBV3-1	TRBD1	NA	CASSQGEGTGLTDTQYF	TGTGCCAGCAGCCAGGGGGAGGGGACAGGGTTGACAGATACGCAGTATTTT
TRBJ2-1	TRBV12-3/TRBV12-4	TRBD2	NA	CASSFRLAGINEQFF	TGTGCCAGCAGTTTTCGACTAGCGGGTATAAATGAGCAGTTCTTC
TRBJ2-1	TRBV14	NA	NA	CASSQGPVGVNEQFF	TGTGCCAGCAGCCAAGGTCCCGTAGGAGTCAATGAGCAGTTCTTC
TRBJ1-1	TRBV27	TRBD1	NA	CASSPQGETAEAFF	TGTGCCAGCAGTCCGCAGGGGGAGACGGCTGAAGCTTTCTTT
TRBJ2-1	TRBV20-1	TRBD2	NA	CSAHGLAGGPVYNEQFF	TGCAGTGCTCACGGACTAGCGGGGGGGCCGGTCTACAATGAGCAGTTCTTC
TRBJ2-1	TRBV7-8	TRBD1	NA	CASSSQGDEQFF	TGTGCCAGCAGTTCACAGGGGGATGAGCAGTTCTTC
TRBJ2-3	TRBV7-3	NA	NA	CASSRAGSTDTQYF	TGTGCCAGCAGTCGAGCGGGCAGCACAGATACGCAGTATTTT
TRBJ1-2	TRBV20-1	TRBD1	NA	CSAAERTGINYGYTF	TGCAGTGCCGCCGAACGGACAGGGATTAACTATGGCTACACCTTC
TRBJ1-5	TRBV19	NA	NA	CASSLRPGGNQPQHF	TGTGCCAGTAGTCTCCGACCTGGGGGCAATCAGCCCCAGCATTTT
TRBJ2-7	TRBV5-1	NA	NA	CASSSEEGGAYEQYF	TGCGCCAGCAGCTCCGAGGAGGGGGGGGCCTACGAGCAGTACTTC
TRBJ1-2	TRBV27	NA	NA	CASRGSLYGYTF	TGTGCCAGCAGAGGGTCTCTCTATGGCTACACCTTC
TRBJ1-5	TRBV12-3/TRBV12-4	NA	once	CASSPDPVSNQPQHF	TGTGCCAGCAGTCCGGACCCCGTTAGCAATCAGCCCCAGCATTTT
TRBJ2-7	TRBV7-9	NA	NA	CASSLGATEQYF	TGTGCCAGCAGCTTAGGCGCTACGGAGCAGTACTTC
TRBJ1-1	TRBV20-1	NA	NA	CSARDRRGLMNTEAFF	TGCAGTGCTAGAGATCGAAGGGGCTTGATGAACACTGAAGCTTTCTTT
TRBJ1-1	TRBV20-1	NA	NA	CSAVRTPEAFF	TGCAGTGCTGTAAGGACCCCTGAAGCTTTCTTT
TRBJ2-2	TRBV29-1	TRBD1	once	CSVDTGGAYPAGELFF	TGCAGCGTGGACACAGGGGGCGCGTACCCTGCCGGGGAGCTGTTTTTT
TRBJ2-1	TRBV2	TRBD2	once	CASRGIAGASSYNEQFF	TGTGCCAGCAGGGGGATAGCGGGGGCAAGCTCCTACAATGAGCAGTTCTTC
TRBJ2-5	TRBV5-4	NA	NA	CASSLAHSPATQYF	TGTGCCAGCAGCTTGGCTCATAGCCCAGCGACCCAGTACTTC
TRBJ2-7	TRBV4-1	TRBD2	NA	CASSPLDGGSEQYF	TGCGCCAGCAGCCCCTTGGACGGGGGGAGCGAGCAGTACTTC
TRBJ1-1	TRBV20-1	NA	NA	CSARGYHNRGQQVNTEAFF	TGCAGTGCTAGAGGGTACCACAACCGGGGCCAGCAAGTGAACACTGAAGCTTTCTTT
TRBJ2-2	TRBV29-1	TRBD1	NA	CSAQGETQDRFIGELFF	TGCAGCGCCCAAGGGGAGACACAGGACAGGTTCATCGGGGAGCTGTTTTTT
TRBJ1-5	TRBV28	NA	NA	CASNLDGINQPQHF	TGTGCCAGCAATTTAGACGGCATCAATCAGCCCCAGCATTTT